This TCR beta chain comes out of a study of a mutant IDH1 vaccine in newly diagnosed glioma. Assay used: immunoSEQ multiplex PCR; TCRdb lists only in-frame clones, some missing. Among some 29,000 clones listed, approximately 82% were seen once. A remark on this clone: What it binds is unknown.

Regarding time point: week 23, last vaccination. A single vaccine dose contained 300 ug of mutant IDH1 20-mer peptide, and topical imiquimod was used with it. The TCR comes from a woman in her twenties or thirties with glioma. The specimen was PBMCs, collected from a glioma patient whose treatment included an IDH1 peptide vaccine.

This CDR3 is CASSYGQASTDTQYF. The CDR3 nucleotides are TGTGCCAGCAGCTATGGACAGGCGAGCACAGATACGCAGTATTTT. V and J are TRBV5-4 and TRBJ2-3; TRBD1 aligns across 7 bases. The trim removed 3 bases at V and 0 bases at J, leaving 4 bases unmatched. The CDR3 spans 15 residues. Germline CDR1 SGHNT, CDR2 YYREEE (reference sequence).